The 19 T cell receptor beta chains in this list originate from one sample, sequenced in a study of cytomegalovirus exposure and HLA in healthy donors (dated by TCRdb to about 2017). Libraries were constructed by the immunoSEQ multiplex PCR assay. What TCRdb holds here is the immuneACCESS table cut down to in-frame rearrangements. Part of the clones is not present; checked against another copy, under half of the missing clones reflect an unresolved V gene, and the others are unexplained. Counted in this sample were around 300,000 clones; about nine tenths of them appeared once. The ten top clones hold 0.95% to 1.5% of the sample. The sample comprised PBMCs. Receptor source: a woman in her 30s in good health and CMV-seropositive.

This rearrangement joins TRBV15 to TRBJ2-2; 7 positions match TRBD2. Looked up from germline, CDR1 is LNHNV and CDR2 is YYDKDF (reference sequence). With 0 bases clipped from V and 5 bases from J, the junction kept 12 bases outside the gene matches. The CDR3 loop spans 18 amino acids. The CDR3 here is CATSRDNETSLSTGELFF. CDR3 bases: TGTGCCACCAGCAGAGATAACGAGACTAGCCTTAGTACCGGGGAGCTGTTTTTT.

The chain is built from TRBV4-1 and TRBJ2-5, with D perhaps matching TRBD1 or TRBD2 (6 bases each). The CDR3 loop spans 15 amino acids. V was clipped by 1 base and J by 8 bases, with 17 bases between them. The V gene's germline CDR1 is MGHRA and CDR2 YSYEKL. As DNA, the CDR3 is TGCGCCAGCAGCCAAGGTGGGTACAGGGAGGATACCCAGTACTTC. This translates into CASSQGGYREDTQYF.

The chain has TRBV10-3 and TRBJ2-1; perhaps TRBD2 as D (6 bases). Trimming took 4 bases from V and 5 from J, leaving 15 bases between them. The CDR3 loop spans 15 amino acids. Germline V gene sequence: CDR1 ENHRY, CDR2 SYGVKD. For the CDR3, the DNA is TGTGCCATCAGTGCCGCGACTAGGGCGAACAATGAGCAGTTCTTC. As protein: CAISAATRANNEQFF.

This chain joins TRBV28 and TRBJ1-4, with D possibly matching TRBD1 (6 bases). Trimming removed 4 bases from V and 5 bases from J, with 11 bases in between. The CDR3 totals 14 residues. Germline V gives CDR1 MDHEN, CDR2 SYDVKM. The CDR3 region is CASSYGGPNEKLFF. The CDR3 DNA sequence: TGTGCCAGCAGTTACGGGGGGCCCAATGAAAAACTGTTTTTT.

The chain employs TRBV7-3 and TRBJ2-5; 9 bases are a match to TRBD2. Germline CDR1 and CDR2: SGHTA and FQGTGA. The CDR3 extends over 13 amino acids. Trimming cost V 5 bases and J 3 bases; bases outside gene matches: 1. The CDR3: CASSPSGEETQYF. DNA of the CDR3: TGTGCCAGCAGCCCTAGCGGGGAAGAGACCCAGTACTTC.

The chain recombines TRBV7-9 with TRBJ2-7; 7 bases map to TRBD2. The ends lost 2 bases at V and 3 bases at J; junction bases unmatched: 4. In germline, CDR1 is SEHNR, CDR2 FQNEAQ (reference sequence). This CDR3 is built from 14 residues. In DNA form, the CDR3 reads TGTGCCAGCAGCTTATCCAGCGGGAACTACGAGCAGTACTTC. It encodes CASSLSSGNYEQYF.

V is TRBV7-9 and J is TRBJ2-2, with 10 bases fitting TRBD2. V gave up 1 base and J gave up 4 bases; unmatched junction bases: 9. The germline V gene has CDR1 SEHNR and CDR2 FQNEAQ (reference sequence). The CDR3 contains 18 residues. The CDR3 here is CASSLGGTSVFSTGELFF. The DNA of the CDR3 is TGTGCCAGCAGCTTAGGCGGGACTAGCGTGTTTTCCACCGGGGAGCTGTTTTTT.

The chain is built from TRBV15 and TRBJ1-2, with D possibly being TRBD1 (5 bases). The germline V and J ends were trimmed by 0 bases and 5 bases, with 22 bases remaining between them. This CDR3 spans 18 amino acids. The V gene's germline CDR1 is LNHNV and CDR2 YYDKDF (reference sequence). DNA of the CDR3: TGTGCCACCAGCAGAGATCCTTCGCACGACAGCTGGTCGTATGGCTACACCTTC. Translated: CATSRDPSHDSWSYGYTF.

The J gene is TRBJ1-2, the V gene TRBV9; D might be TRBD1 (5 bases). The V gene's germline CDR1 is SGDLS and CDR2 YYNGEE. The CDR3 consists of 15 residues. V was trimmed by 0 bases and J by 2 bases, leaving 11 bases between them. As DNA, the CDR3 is TGTGCCAGCAGCGTAGGGGACGACCCAAACTATGGCTACACCTTC. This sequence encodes CASSVGDDPNYGYTF.

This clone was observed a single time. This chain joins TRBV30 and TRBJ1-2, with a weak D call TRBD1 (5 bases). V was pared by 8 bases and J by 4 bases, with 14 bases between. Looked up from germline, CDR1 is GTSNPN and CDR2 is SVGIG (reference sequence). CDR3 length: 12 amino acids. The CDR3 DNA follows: TGTGCCAAATTGACAGACTTCTATGGCTACACCTTC. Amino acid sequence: CAKLTDFYGYTF.

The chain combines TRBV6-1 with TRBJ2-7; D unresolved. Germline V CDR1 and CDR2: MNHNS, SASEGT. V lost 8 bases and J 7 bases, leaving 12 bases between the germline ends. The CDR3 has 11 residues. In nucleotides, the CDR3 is TGTGCCAGCGAGTCCCTCTGGGAGCAGTACTTC. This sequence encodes CASESLWEQYF.

The CDR3 loop is CASRLVGRSRLAGGPWEQYF. CDR3 DNA sequence: TGTGCCAGCAGGCTAGTAGGTAGGTCCCGGCTAGCGGGAGGGCCCTGGGAGCAGTACTTC. V is TRBV11-3 and J is TRBJ2-7; 12 bases align to TRBD2. CDR3 length: 20 amino acids. In germline, CDR1 is SGHNT, CDR2 YENEEA. V trimming: 6 bases; J trimming: 7 bases; junction bases outside the gene matches: 25.

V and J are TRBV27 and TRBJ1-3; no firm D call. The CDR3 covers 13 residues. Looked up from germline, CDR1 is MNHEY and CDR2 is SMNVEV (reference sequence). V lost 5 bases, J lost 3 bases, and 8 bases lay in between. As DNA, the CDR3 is TGTGCCAGCAGTCCCCGAGGTGGAAACACCATATATTTT. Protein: CASSPRGGNTIYF.

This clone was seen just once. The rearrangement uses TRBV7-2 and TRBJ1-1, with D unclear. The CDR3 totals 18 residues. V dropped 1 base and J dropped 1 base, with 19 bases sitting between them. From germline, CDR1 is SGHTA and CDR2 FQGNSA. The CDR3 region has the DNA TGTGCCAGCAGCTTAGACTTTTCTAGGGCATCCACGAACACTGAAGCTTTCTTT. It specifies CASSLDFSRASTNTEAFF.

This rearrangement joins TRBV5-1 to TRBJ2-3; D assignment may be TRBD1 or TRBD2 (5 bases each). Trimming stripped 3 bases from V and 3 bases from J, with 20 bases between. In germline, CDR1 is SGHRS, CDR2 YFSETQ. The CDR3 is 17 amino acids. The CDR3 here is CASSSFRDLPLTDTQYF. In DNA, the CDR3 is TGCGCCAGCAGCTCCTTTAGGGACCTCCCGTTAACAGATACGCAGTATTTT.

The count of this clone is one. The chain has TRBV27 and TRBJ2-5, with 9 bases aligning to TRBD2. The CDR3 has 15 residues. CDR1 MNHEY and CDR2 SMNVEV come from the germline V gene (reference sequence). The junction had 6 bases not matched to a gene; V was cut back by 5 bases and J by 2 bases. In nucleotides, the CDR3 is TGTGCCAGCAGTCGATTAGCGGGAGATCAAGAGACCCAGTACTTC. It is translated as CASSRLAGDQETQYF.

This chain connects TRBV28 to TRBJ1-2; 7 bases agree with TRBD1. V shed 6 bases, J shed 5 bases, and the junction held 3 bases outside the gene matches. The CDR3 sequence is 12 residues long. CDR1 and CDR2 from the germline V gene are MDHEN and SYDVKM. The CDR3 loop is CASSSGGYGYTF. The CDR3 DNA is TGTGCCAGCAGCTCAGGGGGGTATGGCTACACCTTC.

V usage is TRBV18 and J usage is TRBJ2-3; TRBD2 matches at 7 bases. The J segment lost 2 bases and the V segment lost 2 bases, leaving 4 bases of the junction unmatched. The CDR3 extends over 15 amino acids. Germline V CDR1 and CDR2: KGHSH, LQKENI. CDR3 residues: CASSPGLADTDTQYF. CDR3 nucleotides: TGTGCCAGCTCACCAGGGCTAGCGGACACAGATACGCAGTATTTT.

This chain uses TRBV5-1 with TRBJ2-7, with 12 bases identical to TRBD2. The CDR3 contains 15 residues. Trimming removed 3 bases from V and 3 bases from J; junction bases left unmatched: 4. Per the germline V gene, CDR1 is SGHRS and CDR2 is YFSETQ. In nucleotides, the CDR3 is TGCGCCAGCAGCTCGGGACTAGCGGGCCACTACGAGCAGTACTTC. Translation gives CASSSGLAGHYEQYF.